This T cell receptor beta chain was sequenced in a study of T cells in Graves' hyperthyroidism and ophthalmopathy. Broader study findings: Most thyroid clonotypes expanded above 0.001 were also detected in blood.

This CDR3 region has 13 residues. V dropped 5 bases and J dropped 0 bases, with 7 bases sitting between them. Germline V CDR1 and CDR2: SNHLY, FYNNEI. This clonotype has at least ten counts. Its antigen is still unknown. Amplification of TCR beta CDR3 regions used RNA as the template. TCR CDR3 underwent first-round RT-PCR with the HTBI primer set. MiXCR, run by TCRdb on the multiplex PCR reads, gives a single entry per CDR3 protein. The sample lists 700,000 or so distinct CDR3 sequences, about a sixth occurring once. The V call is TRBV2, the J call TRBJ1-2; D gene unclear. The sequence came from a man between 18 and 29 years old with Graves' hyperthyroidism. Input material: blood. The CDR3 DNA reads TGTGCCAGCAGTTCGACACCTAACTATGGCTACACCTTC. The encoded protein is CASSSTPNYGYTF.